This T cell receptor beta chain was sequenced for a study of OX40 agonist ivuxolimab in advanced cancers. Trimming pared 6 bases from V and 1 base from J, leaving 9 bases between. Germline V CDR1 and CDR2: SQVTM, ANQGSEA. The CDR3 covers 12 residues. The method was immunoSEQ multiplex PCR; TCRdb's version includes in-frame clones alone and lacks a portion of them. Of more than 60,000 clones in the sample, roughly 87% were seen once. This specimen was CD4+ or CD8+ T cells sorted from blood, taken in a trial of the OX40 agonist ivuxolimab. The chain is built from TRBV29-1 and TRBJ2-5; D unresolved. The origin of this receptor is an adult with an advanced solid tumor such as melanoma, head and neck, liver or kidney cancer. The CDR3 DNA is TGCAGCGTACGGCGGACCCAAGAGACCCAGTACTTC. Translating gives CSVRRTQETQYF.